This TCR beta chain was identified during a study of blood T cell repertoires in COVID-19. Study at large: Samples taken during acute and convalescent COVID-19 were collected in the United States, Italy and Spain. Sample material is recorded as cDNA or gDNA derived from T cells, B-cell-depleted T cells, or PBMCs.

Per the authors' pipeline: Cell counts per sample came from amplifying reference gene primers. The protocol was immunoSEQ multiplex PCR, while the TCRdb copy is restricted to in-frame clones and leaves out a portion. V and J calls and clone size are copied from that table; D and trimming were computed from the DNA. The data show about 97,000 clones, around 92% seen once. V dropped 2 bases and J dropped 9; count of bases not matched to a gene: 11. Germline CDR1 reads GTSNPN; CDR2 reads SVGIG (reference sequence). The CDR3 runs 14 residues. V and J are TRBV30 and TRBJ2-7, with 9 bases fitting TRBD1. The sequencing sample was made of peripheral blood. This clonotype was sampled from a man aged 50-59 years with active COVID-19. CDR3 sequence reads: CAWSRAGTGLPQYF. In DNA form, the CDR3 reads TGTGCCTGGAGTAGAGCCGGGACAGGGTTGCCGCAGTACTTC.